This T cell receptor (beta chain) was captured in a study of persistence of HIV-infected CD4 T cells. In regard to this clone: The antigen is unknown.

The libraries were made with immunoSEQ version 4 in survey mode. Profiled with immunoSEQ multiplex PCR; TCRdb holds only in-frame clones, not every one. The sample gives about 36,000 clones, 70% to 90% of which show up once; about 5% is in the top ten. The stimulus was an HIV-1 Gag 15-mer peptide pool, around 1.1 ug/peptide/mL. Sorted nonresponding memory CD4+ T cells were CD40L-negative, CD69-negative, CD45RO-high. This clonotype was obtained from an adult with HIV. The donor label of this sample is uncertain. Sequencing was performed on cultured CD4+ T cells from PBMCs, taken from a patient who received antiretroviral therapy.

CDR3 protein: CASSLASGGASEQYF. DNA for the CDR3: TGCGCCAGCAGCTTGGCCAGCGGGGGGGCGAGTGAGCAGTACTTC. This chain links TRBV5-1 with TRBJ2-7; 10 bases align to TRBD2. The length of the CDR3 is 15 residues. The V gene end was trimmed by 0 bases and the J gene end by 7 bases; junction bases not matched to a gene: 7. Germline V CDR1 and CDR2: SGHRS, YFSETQ.